These 21 T cell receptor beta chains were sequenced from one sample in a study of a mutant IDH1 vaccine in newly diagnosed glioma. Method: immunoSEQ multiplex PCR; TCRdb's copy keeps in-frame clones and lacks some. Of about 68,000 clones listed, about four fifths are singletons. Time point of the sample: baseline, week 1 (first vaccination visit). Treatment given: pre-vaccination baseline after standard-of-care therapy. Sequences were derived from PBMCs, sampled from a glioma patient treated with radiotherapy, temozolomide or both. The source is a man aged 45 to 65 with glioma.

V gene TRBV28 combines with J gene TRBJ2-7; possible D gene TRBD1, 5 bases. CDR3 length: 16 amino acids. Germline V gene data show CDR1 as MDHEN and CDR2 as SYDVKM. Trimming took off 1 base at V and 10 bases at J, with 23 bases between the two ends. CDR3 nucleotide sequence: TGTGCCAGCAGTTTATCTCTGACAGAAACTCGTCTCAGCCAGTACTTC. Protein product: CASSLSLTETRLSQYF.

V and J are TRBV19 and TRBJ1-5; D might be TRBD1 (5 bases). Looked up from germline, CDR1 is LNHDA and CDR2 is SQIVND (reference sequence). Trimming cost V 0 bases and J 3 bases, with 12 bases left between them. The CDR3 contains 16 residues. CDR3 sequence (DNA): TGTGCCAGTAGTATAGATGGGGGGTGGGCCAATCAGCCCCAGCATTTT. This codes for CASSIDGGWANQPQHF.

This clone showed up many times. The chain has TRBV7-9 and TRBJ2-3, with 9 positions matching TRBD2. The V gene's germline CDR1 is SEHNR and CDR2 FQNEAQ (reference sequence). The length of the CDR3 is 16 residues. V lost 5 bases to trimming and J lost 2 bases; unmatched junction nucleotides: 8. CDR3 nucleotides: TGTGCCAGCAGCCTGAAGGAGCGGGGGGACACAGATACGCAGTATTTT. This gives the protein CASSLKERGDTDTQYF.

The chain joins TRBV5-4 to TRBJ1-1; D perhaps matches TRBD1 (5 bases). V dropped 6 bases and J dropped 5 bases, with 17 bases sitting between them. Germline V gives CDR1 SGHNT, CDR2 YYREEE (reference sequence). The CDR3 is made up of 14 amino acids. CDR3 region: CASTSGAGMTEAFF. In DNA, the CDR3 is TGTGCCAGCACTTCTGGGGCAGGGATGACTGAAGCTTTCTTT.

The CDR3: CASLRDTYNEQFF. The CDR3 bases are TGTGCCAGCCTCCGGGACACCTACAATGAGCAGTTCTTC. V and J are TRBV2 and TRBJ2-1; D may be TRBD1 (6 bases). The CDR3 runs to 13 residues. Germline CDR1 reads SNHLY; CDR2 reads FYNNEI. V lost 8 bases to trimming and J lost 2 bases, with 10 bases between them.

J is TRBJ2-7 and V is TRBV30, with D possibly being TRBD1 (6 bases). Trimming cost V 2 bases and J 0 bases, with 11 bases left between them. Germline V lookup: CDR1 GTSNPN, CDR2 SVGIG (reference sequence). The CDR3 loop spans 14 amino acids. Here the CDR3 reads CAWSWQGISYEQYF. The CDR3 DNA sequence: TGTGCCTGGAGTTGGCAGGGGATCTCCTACGAGCAGTACTTC.

The chain recombines TRBV6-1 with TRBJ2-5; 8 bases are a match to TRBD1. V gave up 5 bases and J gave up 4 bases; unmatched junction bases: 6. Germline V gives CDR1 MNHNS, CDR2 SASEGT. The CDR3 has 14 amino acids. The CDR3 spells CASSIRGLGETQYF. The CDR3 DNA follows: TGTGCCAGCAGTATCAGGGGGCTGGGAGAGACCCAGTACTTC.

V gene TRBV6-4 combines with J gene TRBJ1-5, with 8 bases identical to TRBD1. J lost 3 bases, V lost 5 bases, and 9 bases had no gene match. CDR3 length equals 16 residues. Germline loops: CDR1 MRHNA, CDR2 SNTAGT. The CDR3 DNA sequence: TGTGCCAGCAGTCCCGGGACAGGAGAATCCAATCAGCCCCAGCATTTT. The encoded protein is CASSPGTGESNQPQHF.

The V and J genes are TRBV5-1 and TRBJ1-1, with D possibly TRBD1 on 6 matching bases. CDR1 and CDR2 from the germline V gene are SGHRS and YFSETQ. V dropped 3 bases and J dropped 3 bases, with 21 bases sitting between them. CDR3 size: 17 residues. This CDR3 reads CASSSQGGGWRDTEAFF. The CDR3 bases are TGCGCCAGCAGCTCACAGGGAGGAGGCTGGAGGGACACTGAAGCTTTCTTT.

The chain carries TRBV5-4 and TRBJ1-1, with 7 bases fitting TRBD1. The CDR3 length is 15 residues. V trimming: 1 base; J trimming: 4 bases; junction bases outside the gene matches: 7. Germline CDR1 and CDR2: SGHNT and YYREEE (reference sequence). CDR3 amino acids: CASSLMATGSTEAFF. The CDR3 DNA follows: TGTGCCAGCAGCTTGATGGCGACAGGGAGCACTGAAGCTTTCTTT.

The J gene is TRBJ1-1, the V gene TRBV6-5, with 7 nucleotides matching TRBD1. The V gene's germline CDR1 is MNHEY and CDR2 SVGAGI. With 6 bases clipped from V and 7 bases from J, the junction kept 11 bases outside the gene matches. The CDR3 totals 14 residues. CDR3 residues: CASRSWDSIVEAFF. For the CDR3, the DNA is TGTGCCAGCAGATCATGGGACAGCATTGTTGAAGCTTTCTTT.

The V gene is TRBV2, the J gene TRBJ1-2; D uncertain. Between the trimmed V and J ends, which lost 0 bases and 4 bases, there was a span of 9 bases. The length of the CDR3 is 14 residues. Germline V gene lookup returns CDR1 SNHLY and CDR2 FYNNEI. The CDR3 loop is CASSEASSSYGYTF. In DNA form, the CDR3 reads TGTGCCAGCAGTGAAGCGTCATCCTCCTATGGCTACACCTTC. Drawing the rest from reference TRBV2 and TRBJ1-2, the complete variable domain is EPEVTQTPSHQVTQMGQEVILRCVPISNHLYFYWYRQILGQKVEFLVSFYNNEISEKSEIFDDQFSVERPDGSNFTLKIRSTKLEDSAMYFCASSEASSSYGYTFGSGTRLTVV.

V gene TRBV5-4 combines with J gene TRBJ2-1, with D hard to call. In germline, CDR1 is SGHNT, CDR2 YYREEE (reference sequence). Trimming pared 3 bases from V and 0 bases from J, leaving 16 bases between. The length of the CDR3 is 17 residues. The CDR3 protein is CASSSLSWGSSYNEQFF. The CDR3 nucleotides read TGTGCCAGCAGCTCTCTTTCATGGGGTAGCTCCTACAATGAGCAGTTCTTC.

The chain links TRBV7-9 to TRBJ2-6; possibly TRBD2 for D (6 bases). This CDR3 region has 13 residues. Germline CDR1 SEHNR, CDR2 FQNEAQ (reference sequence). The CDR3 coding sequence is TGTGCGGAGGGGAGAGCGGGGGCCAACGTCCTGACTTTC. Residues: CAEGRAGANVLTF.

The chain is built from TRBV30 and TRBJ1-2, with a tentative D call TRBD1 (6 bases). V was clipped by 5 bases and J by 6 bases, with 13 bases between them. This CDR3 is built from 12 residues. The germline V gene has CDR1 GTSNPN and CDR2 SVGIG (reference sequence). The CDR3 protein is CAWGTGKDGYTF. In nucleotides, the CDR3 is TGTGCCTGGGGAACAGGGAAGGATGGCTACACCTTC.

The rearrangement uses TRBV6-5 and TRBJ1-1; TRBD1 is a possible D gene (6 bases). Per germline, CDR1 MNHEY and CDR2 SVGAGI. V shed 7 bases and J shed 5 bases, with 14 bases lying between them. The CDR3 is made up of 13 amino acids. CDR3 coding DNA: TGTGCCAGCAAGAAAACAGGGCGGACTGAAGCTTTCTTT. It yields the protein CASKKTGRTEAFF.

The rearrangement uses TRBV20-1 and TRBJ1-1; weak D call: TRBD1 (5 bases). V was clipped by 6 bases and J by 5 bases, with 7 bases between them. The CDR3 runs to 10 residues. CDR1 is DFQATT and CDR2 is SNEGSKA in the germline V gene (reference sequence). Here the CDR3 DNA reads TGCAGTGCCGGGGGAACTGAAGCTTTCTTT. Translation: CSAGGTEAFF.

The gene calls are TRBV5-1 and TRBJ2-2; 10 nucleotides align to TRBD2. CDR3 length: 16 residues. The germline CDR1 and CDR2 sequences are SGHRS and YFSETQ. Losses at the gene ends were 0 bases for V and 3 bases for J; bases not matched to a gene: 2. The CDR3 coding sequence is TGCGCCAGCAGCTTGGAGCTAGCGGGGGACACCGGGGAGCTGTTTTTT. This translates into CASSLELAGDTGELFF.

The chain carries TRBV29-1 and TRBJ2-3; D gene unclear. The CDR3 has 15 residues. Germline CDR1 is SQVTM and CDR2 is ANQGSEA. V dropped 6 bases and J dropped 2 bases, with 18 bases sitting between them. CDR3 DNA: TGCAGCGTGGCTAAGAACCCTGGGCCCACAGATACGCAGTATTTT. This translates into CSVAKNPGPTDTQYF.

The chain recombines TRBV5-1 with TRBJ2-1; no clear D gene. The CDR3 is made up of 16 amino acids. Looked up from germline, CDR1 is SGHRS and CDR2 is YFSETQ. V lost 0 bases to trimming and J lost 7 bases, with 17 bases between them. The CDR3 DNA reads TGCGCCAGCAGCTTGGTGGGCGGAAGCTCGAGTAATGAGCAGTTCTTC. This sequence encodes CASSLVGGSSSNEQFF.

This rearrangement joins TRBV29-1 to TRBJ2-1, with 7 nucleotides matching TRBD2. With 0 bases clipped from V and 3 bases from J, the junction kept 5 bases outside the gene matches. This CDR3 contains 15 residues. Germline CDR1 is SQVTM and CDR2 is ANQGSEA. The CDR3 reads CSVEEAGQFYNEQFF. The CDR3 nucleotides are TGCAGCGTTGAAGAAGCGGGGCAATTCTACAATGAGCAGTTCTTC.